A single sample is the source of the 4 T cell receptor beta chains below, sequenced in a study of CD8+CD57+ T cells in acquired aplastic anemia. Genomic DNA templated the TCR beta VDJ and CDR3 profiling. TCRdb analysed the reads with MiXCR anew, one entry per CDR3 protein. The table includes about 220,000 distinct CDR3 sequences, almost 35% detected once. The material sequenced was sorted CD4+, CD8+, or CD8+CD57+ T cells (not recorded which) from PBMCs. Receptors originate from a human donor in good health, serving as a control.

As regards this clonotype: It may be a read error: a sequence one base away is much more abundant. The genes are TRBV7-2 and TRBJ2-7; D gene unclear. The CDR3 runs 12 residues. The germline CDR1 and CDR2 sequences are SGHTA and FQGNSA. The CDR3 nucleotides are TGTGCCGGCAGCCGGAACCTGGGCGAGCAGTACTTC. Encoded protein: CAGSRNLGEQYF.

This clonotype was found many times. The chain couples TRBV9 to TRBJ2-1, with 7 bases identical to TRBD1. V lost 0 bases and J lost 12; bases outside the gene matches: 3. CDR1 is SGDLS and CDR2 is YYNGEE in the germline V gene. There are 12 residues in the CDR3. The CDR3 bases are TGTGCCAGCAGCGTAGGGACAGGTGGGCAGTTCTTC. This codes for CASSVGTGGQFF.

This clonotype turned up a few times. A much larger clone differs from this one at a single base, so this may be a read error. This chain uses TRBV7-3 with TRBJ2-5; tentative D call: TRBD2 (5 bases). Germline V gene sequence: CDR1 SGHTA, CDR2 FQGTGA. V was shortened by 3 bases and J by 7 bases, with 12 bases between the two germline ends. The CDR3 contains 13 residues. Here the CDR3 DNA reads TGTGCCAGCAGCTTCGTTGGAGGAGGGACCCAGTACTTC. Translated, it gives CASSFVGGGTQYF. Using reference TRBV7-3 and TRBJ2-5 for the parts outside the CDR3, the full variable domain is GAGVSQTPSNKVTEKGKYVELRCDPISGHTALYWYRQSLGQGPEFLIYFQGTGAADDSGLPNDRFFAVRPEGSVSTLKIQRTERGDSAVYLCASSFVGGGTQYFGPGTRLLVL.

At least ten counts were recorded for this clonotype. The chain links TRBV25-1 to TRBJ1-3; D remains ambiguous. Germline values: CDR1 MGHDK, CDR2 SYGVNS. Trimming left V 10 bases short and J 0 bases short, with 7 bases between. This CDR3 comprises 12 residues. As DNA, the CDR3 is TGTGCCACCAGGACCTCTGGAAACACCATATATTTT. Encoded protein: CATRTSGNTIYF. The full variable domain, in which reference TRBV25-1 and TRBJ1-3 provide the parts outside the CDR3, is EADIYQTPRYLVIGTGKKITLECSQTMGHDKMYWYQQDPGMELHLIHYSYGVNSTEKGDLSSESTVSRIRTEHFPLTLESARPSHTSQYLCATRTSGNTIYFGEGSWLTVV.